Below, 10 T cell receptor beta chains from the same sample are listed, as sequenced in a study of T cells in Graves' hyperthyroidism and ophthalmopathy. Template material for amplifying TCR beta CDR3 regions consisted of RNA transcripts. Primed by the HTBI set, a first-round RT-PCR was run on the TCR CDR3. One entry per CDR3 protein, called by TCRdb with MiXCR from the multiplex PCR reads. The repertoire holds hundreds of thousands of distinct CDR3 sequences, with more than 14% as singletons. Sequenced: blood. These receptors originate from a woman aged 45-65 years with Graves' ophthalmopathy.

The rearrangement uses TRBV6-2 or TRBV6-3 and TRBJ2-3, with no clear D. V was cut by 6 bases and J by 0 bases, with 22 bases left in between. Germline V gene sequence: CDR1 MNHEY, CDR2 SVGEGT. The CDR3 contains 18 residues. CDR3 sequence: CASRSSPSVAASTDTQYF. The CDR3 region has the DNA TGTGCCAGCAGATCCAGCCCTTCCGTGGCGGCTAGCACAGATACGCAGTATTTT.

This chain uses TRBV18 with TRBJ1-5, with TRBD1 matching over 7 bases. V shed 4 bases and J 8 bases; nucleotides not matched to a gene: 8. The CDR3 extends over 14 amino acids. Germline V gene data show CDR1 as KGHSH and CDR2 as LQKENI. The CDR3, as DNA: TGTGCCAGCTCACTTAAACAGGGGAACGAGCCCCAGCATTTT. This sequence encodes CASSLKQGNEPQHF.

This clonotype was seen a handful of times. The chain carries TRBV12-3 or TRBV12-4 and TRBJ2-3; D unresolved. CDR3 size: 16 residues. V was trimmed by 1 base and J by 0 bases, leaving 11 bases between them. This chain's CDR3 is CASSLEGPTSTDTQYF. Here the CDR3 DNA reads TGTGCCAGCAGTTTAGAGGGTCCAACCAGCACAGATACGCAGTATTTT.

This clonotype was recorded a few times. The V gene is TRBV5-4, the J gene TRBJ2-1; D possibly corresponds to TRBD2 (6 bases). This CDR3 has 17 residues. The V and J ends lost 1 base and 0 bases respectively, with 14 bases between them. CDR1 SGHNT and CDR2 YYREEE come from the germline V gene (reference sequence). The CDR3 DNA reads TGTGCCAGCAGCTTGCTTCCGCGGGGCAGCTCCTACAATGAGCAGTTCTTC. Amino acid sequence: CASSLLPRGSSYNEQFF.

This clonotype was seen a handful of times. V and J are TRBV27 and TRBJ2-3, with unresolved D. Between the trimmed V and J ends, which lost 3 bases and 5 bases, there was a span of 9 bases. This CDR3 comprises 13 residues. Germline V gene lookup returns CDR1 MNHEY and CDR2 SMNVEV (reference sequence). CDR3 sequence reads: CASSFQGIDTQYF. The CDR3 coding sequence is TGTGCCAGCAGTTTCCAAGGAATAGATACGCAGTATTTT.

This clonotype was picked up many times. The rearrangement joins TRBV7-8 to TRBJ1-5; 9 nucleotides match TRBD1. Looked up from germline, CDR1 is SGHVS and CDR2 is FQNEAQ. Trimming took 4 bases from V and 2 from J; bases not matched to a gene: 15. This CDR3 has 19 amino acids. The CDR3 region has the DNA TGTGCCAGCAGCTCCAACAGGGGGCAAGTCGAGGTCGGCAATCAGCCCCAGCATTTT. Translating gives CASSSNRGQVEVGNQPQHF.

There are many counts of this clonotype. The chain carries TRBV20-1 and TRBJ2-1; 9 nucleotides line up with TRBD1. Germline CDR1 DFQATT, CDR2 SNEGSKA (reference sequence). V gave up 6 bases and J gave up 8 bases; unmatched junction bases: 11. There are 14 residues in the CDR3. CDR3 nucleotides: TGCAGTGCCTACGGGGGGACAGGGCCCTATGAGCAGTTCTTC. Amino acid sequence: CSAYGGTGPYEQFF.

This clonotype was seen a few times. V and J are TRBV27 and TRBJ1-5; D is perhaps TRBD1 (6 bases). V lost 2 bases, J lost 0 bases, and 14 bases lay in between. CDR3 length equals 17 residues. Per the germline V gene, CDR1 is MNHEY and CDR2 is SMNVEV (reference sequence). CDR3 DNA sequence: TGTGCCAGCAGTTTACCAGGGGTGAGGTATAGCAATCAGCCCCAGCATTTT. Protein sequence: CASSLPGVRYSNQPQHF.

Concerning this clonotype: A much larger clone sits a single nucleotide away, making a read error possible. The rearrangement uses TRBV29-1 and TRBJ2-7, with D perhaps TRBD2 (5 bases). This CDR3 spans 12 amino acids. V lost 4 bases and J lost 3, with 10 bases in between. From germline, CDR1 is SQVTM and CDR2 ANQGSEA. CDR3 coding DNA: TGCAGCGTTGGAGCGGAAAGCTACGAGCAGTACTTC. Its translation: CSVGAESYEQYF.

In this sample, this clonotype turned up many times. In nucleotides, the CDR3 is TGTGCCAGCAGTTACCGCCTGGGACTAGCGGACAATGAGCAGTTCTTC. Amino acid sequence: CASSYRLGLADNEQFF. The chain is built from TRBV6-2 or TRBV6-3 and TRBJ2-1; TRBD2 matches at 11 bases. Per the germline V gene, CDR1 is MNHEY and CDR2 is SVGEGT. The CDR3 length is 16 residues. Trimming at V came to 2 bases and at J to 5 bases, leaving 5 bases not matched to a gene.